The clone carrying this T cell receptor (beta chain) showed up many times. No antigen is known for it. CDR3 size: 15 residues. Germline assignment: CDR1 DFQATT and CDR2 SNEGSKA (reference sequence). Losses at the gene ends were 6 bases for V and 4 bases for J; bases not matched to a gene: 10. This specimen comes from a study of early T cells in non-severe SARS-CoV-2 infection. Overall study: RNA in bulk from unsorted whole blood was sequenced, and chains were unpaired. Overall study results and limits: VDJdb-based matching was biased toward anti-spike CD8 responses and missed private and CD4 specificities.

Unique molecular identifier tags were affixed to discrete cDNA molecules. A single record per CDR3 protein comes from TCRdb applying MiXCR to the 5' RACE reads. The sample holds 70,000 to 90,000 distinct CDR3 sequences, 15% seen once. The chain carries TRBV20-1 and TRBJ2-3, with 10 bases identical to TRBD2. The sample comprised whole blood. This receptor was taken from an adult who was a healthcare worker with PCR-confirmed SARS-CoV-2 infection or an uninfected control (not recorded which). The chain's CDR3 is CSAVSGRLGADTQYF. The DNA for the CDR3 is TGCAGTGCCGTTAGCGGGAGGTTGGGCGCAGATACGCAGTATTTT.